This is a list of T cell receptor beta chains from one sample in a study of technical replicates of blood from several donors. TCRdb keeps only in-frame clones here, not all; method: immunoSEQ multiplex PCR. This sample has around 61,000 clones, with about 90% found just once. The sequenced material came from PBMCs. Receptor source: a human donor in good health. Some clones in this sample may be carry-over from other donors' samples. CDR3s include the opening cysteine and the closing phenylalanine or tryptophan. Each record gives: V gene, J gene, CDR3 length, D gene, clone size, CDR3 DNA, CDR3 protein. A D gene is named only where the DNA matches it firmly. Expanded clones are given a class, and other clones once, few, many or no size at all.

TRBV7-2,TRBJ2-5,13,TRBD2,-,TGTGCCAGCAGAACTAGCGGACAAGAGACCCAGTACTTC,CASRTSGQETQYF
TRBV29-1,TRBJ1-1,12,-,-,TGCAGCGCGTTTACAGGGCACACTGAAGCTTTCTTT,CSAFTGHTEAFF
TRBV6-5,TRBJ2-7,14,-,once,TGTGCCAGCAGTTCCTCCAGAGGGCCGCACGAGCAGTACTTC,CASSSSRGPHEQYF
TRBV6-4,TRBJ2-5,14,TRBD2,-,TGTGCCACCCTGACTAGCGGGCACTGGGAGACCCAGTACTTC,CATLTSGHWETQYF
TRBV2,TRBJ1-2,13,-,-,TGTGCCAGCAGTACCCAGACAGATACAAGCTACACCTTC,CASSTQTDTSYTF
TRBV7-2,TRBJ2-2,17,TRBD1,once,TGTGCCAGCAGCTTAGGGGACAGGGGGCGCGACACCGGGGAGCTGTTTTTT,CASSLGDRGRDTGELFF
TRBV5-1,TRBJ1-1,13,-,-,TGCGCCAGCAGCTTGGGAGGGAACACTGAAGCTTTCTTT,CASSLGGNTEAFF
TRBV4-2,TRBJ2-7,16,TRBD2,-,TGTGCCAGCAGCCAAGTACAGACTAGCGGGGTCTTCGAGCAGTACTTC,CASSQVQTSGVFEQYF
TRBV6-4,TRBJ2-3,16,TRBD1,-,TGTGCCAGCAGTCCGGGACAGGGGGCAAAGACAGATACGCAGTATTTT,CASSPGQGAKTDTQYF
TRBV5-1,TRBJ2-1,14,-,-,TGCGCCAGCAGCTTGGGTGGGGGGTACAATGAGCAGTTCTTC,CASSLGGGYNEQFF
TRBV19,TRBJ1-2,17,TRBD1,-,TGTGCCGGACCAGGCCCTAACAGGGGCCGTAACCTCTATGGCTACACCTTC,CAGPGPNRGRNLYGYTF
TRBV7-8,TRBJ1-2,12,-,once,TGTGCCAGCAGCTCAGGACTATATGGCTACACCTTC,CASSSGLYGYTF
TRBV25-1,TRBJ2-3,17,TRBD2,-,TGTGCCAGCAGTGAATCCCGGACTAGCGAAGACACAGATACGCAGTATTTT,CASSESRTSEDTDTQYF
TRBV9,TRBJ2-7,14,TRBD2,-,TGTGCCAGCAGCGACAAGCGGGAGGGCCCCGAGCAGTACTTC,CASSDKREGPEQYF